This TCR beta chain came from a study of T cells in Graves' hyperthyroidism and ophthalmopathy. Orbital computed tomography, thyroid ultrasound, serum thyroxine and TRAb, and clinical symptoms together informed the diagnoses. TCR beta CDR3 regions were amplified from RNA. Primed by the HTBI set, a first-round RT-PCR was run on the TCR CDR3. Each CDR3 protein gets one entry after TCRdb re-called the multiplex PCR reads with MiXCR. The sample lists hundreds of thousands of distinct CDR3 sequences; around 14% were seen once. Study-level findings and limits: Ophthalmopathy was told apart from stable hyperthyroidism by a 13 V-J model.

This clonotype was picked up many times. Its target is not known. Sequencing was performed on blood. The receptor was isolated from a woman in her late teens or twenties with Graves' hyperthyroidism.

CDR3 amino acids: CASSSPLAGRGNTEAFF. The CDR3 bases are TGTGCCAGCAGCTCCCCTTTGGCGGGGCGAGGTAACACTGAAGCTTTCTTT. The chain links TRBV7-2 to TRBJ1-1; D might be TRBD1 (5 bases). Germline V lookup: CDR1 SGHTA, CDR2 FQGNSA. Between the trimmed V and J ends, which lost 4 bases and 2 bases, there was a span of 20 bases. CDR3 size: 17 residues.